This TCR beta chain was sequenced for a study of identical twins. V lost 5 bases and J lost 12; bases outside the gene matches: 9. The CDR3 is made up of 12 amino acids. Germline assignment: CDR1 DFQATT and CDR2 SNEGSKA (reference sequence). From the 5' RACE reads, TCRdb called clonotypes with MiXCR, one entry per CDR3 protein. The table lists about 470,000 distinct CDR3 sequences, 20% to 25% of them singletons. This sample was also put to use in a study of T cells expressing NK-cell markers. That work states: Roughly six of the donors carried dominant NKG2C+ clonotypes that took up roughly 1.0-7.5% of their CD8+ T cells.

The TCR sequence derives from a woman aged 18-30 years in good health. The gene calls are TRBV20-1 and TRBJ2-1, with 8 bases matching TRBD1. Sequencing was carried out using CD4+ T cells sorted from blood. The CDR3 DNA is TGCAGTGCTGCGGGGACAGGCCCGGGGCAGTTCTTC. This gives the protein CSAAGTGPGQFF.